The 30 T cell receptor beta chains in this list originate from one sample, sequenced in a study of blood T cell repertoires in COVID-19. The protocol was immunoSEQ multiplex PCR, while the TCRdb copy is restricted to in-frame clones and leaves out a portion. The sample yields about 150,000 clones, 70% to 80% seen once. Sequencing was carried out using peripheral blood. Receptors were obtained from a woman aged 70-85 years with COVID-19, enrolled during active disease.

This chain connects TRBV29-1 to TRBJ1-5, with D possibly matching TRBD1 (5 bases). V was trimmed by 7 bases and J by 2 bases, leaving 12 bases between them. CDR3 length: 13 amino acids. In germline, CDR1 is SQVTM, CDR2 ANQGSEA. In nucleotides, the CDR3 is TGCAGCGCCGGGGGAGGGGGCAATCAGCCCCAGCATTTT. Protein: CSAGGGGNQPQHF.

The chain carries TRBV6-5 and TRBJ2-1; 8 bases align to TRBD2. The germline CDR1 and CDR2 sequences are MNHEY and SVGAGI. V was pared by 0 bases and J by 6 bases, with 4 bases of the junction left unmatched. The CDR3 is made up of 15 amino acids. The CDR3, as DNA: TGTGCCAGCAGTTACTCCGGTCGGGGGGGCAATGAGCAGTTCTTC. Its translation: CASSYSGRGGNEQFF.

J is TRBJ2-2 and V is TRBV6-5; tentatively, D is TRBD2 (5 bases). Trimming left V 4 bases short and J 4 bases short, with 13 bases between. The CDR3 covers 15 residues. In germline, CDR1 is MNHEY, CDR2 SVGAGI. The CDR3 coding sequence is TGTGCCAGCAGTTCTAGCAGATCCTCCACCGGGGAGCTGTTTTTT. The encoded protein is CASSSSRSSTGELFF.

Here the CDR3 reads CASSPVPGTVEKLFF. CDR3 DNA sequence: TGTGCCAGCAGCCCCGTTCCCGGGACAGTCGAAAAACTGTTTTTT. The gene calls are TRBV14 and TRBJ1-4; 7 nucleotides line up with TRBD1. V dropped 4 bases and J dropped 8; count of bases not matched to a gene: 10. This CDR3 comprises 15 residues. From germline, CDR1 is SGHDN and CDR2 FVKESK.

The gene calls are TRBV6-5 and TRBJ1-2; 9 bases agree with TRBD1. The CDR3 has 16 residues. Per the germline V gene, CDR1 is MNHEY and CDR2 is SVGAGI. With 2 bases clipped from V and 7 bases from J, the junction kept 11 bases outside the gene matches. In DNA form, the CDR3 reads TGTGCCAGCAGTTACGGGACAGGGCCCTCAGGGGGTGGCTACACCTTC. Residues: CASSYGTGPSGGGYTF.

This rearrangement joins TRBV19 to TRBJ2-5; 8 positions match TRBD1. V shed 3 bases and J 7 bases; nucleotides not matched to a gene: 7. CDR1 and CDR2 (germline): LNHDA, SQIVND (reference sequence). The CDR3 consists of 14 residues. The CDR3 nucleotides read TGTGCCAGTAGTATGGGGACAGGAGTAGGGACCCAGTACTTC. It yields the protein CASSMGTGVGTQYF.

The CDR3 nucleotides read TGTGCCAGCAGCTTAGAACAGGGTTATGGGGGCTACACCTTC. As protein: CASSLEQGYGGYTF. V gene TRBV7-2 combines with J gene TRBJ1-2, with D perhaps matching TRBD1 (6 bases). The ends were cut back, 1 base at V and 8 bases at J, with 14 bases in the middle. The CDR3 contains 14 residues. Germline V lookup: CDR1 SGHTA, CDR2 FQGNSA.

The chain couples TRBV19 to TRBJ1-2, with 7 bases lining up with TRBD1. Looked up from germline, CDR1 is LNHDA and CDR2 is SQIVND (reference sequence). J was trimmed by 3 bases and V by 3 bases; bases with no gene match: 1. The CDR3 length is 13 residues. CDR3 region: CASSIDRDYGYTF. In nucleotides, the CDR3 is TGTGCCAGTAGTATCGACAGGGACTATGGCTACACCTTC.

The chain has TRBV14 and TRBJ2-3; TRBD2 agrees at 15 bases. This CDR3 has 20 amino acids. The germline gives CDR1 SGHDN, CDR2 FVKESK. The V gene end was trimmed by 3 bases and the J gene end by 2 bases; junction bases not matched to a gene: 12. The CDR3 nucleotides are TGTGCCAGCAGCCATGGACTAGCGGGGGGGAGACGAAGAGACACAGATACGCAGTATTTT. This encodes CASSHGLAGGRRRDTDTQYF.

V is TRBV19 and J is TRBJ1-5; 11 bases line up with TRBD1. Germline V CDR1 and CDR2: LNHDA, SQIVND (reference sequence). The CDR3 loop spans 16 amino acids. With V trimmed by 5 bases and J by 7 bases, 10 bases remained unmatched. CDR3 bases: TGTGCCAGTAGTCCAAGGACAGGGGGCCTCGGGCAGCCCCAGCATTTT. The encoded protein is CASSPRTGGLGQPQHF. The whole variable domain, filled in from reference TRBV19 and TRBJ1-5, reads DGGITQSPKYLFRKEGQNVTLSCEQNLNHDAMYWYRQDPGQGLRLIYYSQIVNDFQKGDIAEGYSVSREKKESFPLTVTSAQKNPTAFYLCASSPRTGGLGQPQHFGDGTRLSIL.

The sample holds a few counts of this clone. V and J are TRBV19 and TRBJ2-4, with D possibly being TRBD1 (7 bases). The CDR3 spans 17 residues. V was cut by 5 bases and J by 0 bases, with 17 bases left in between. The germline V gene encodes CDR1 LNHDA and CDR2 SQIVND (reference sequence). This chain's CDR3 is CASSPETGRLAKNIQYF. The CDR3 bases are TGTGCCAGTAGTCCCGAGACAGGGAGGTTAGCCAAAAACATTCAGTACTTC.

V is TRBV7-2 and J is TRBJ1-4; D perhaps matches TRBD1 (6 bases). Germline loops: CDR1 SGHTA, CDR2 FQGNSA. The CDR3 length is 14 residues. Trimming pared 4 bases from V and 4 bases from J, leaving 10 bases between. This chain's CDR3 is CASSSDRVNEKLFF. The DNA of the CDR3 is TGTGCCAGCAGCTCGGACAGAGTTAATGAAAAACTGTTTTTT.

This clone was observed a few times. The chain recombines TRBV4-2 with TRBJ2-7, with D possibly being TRBD1 (5 bases). Trimming pared 3 bases from V and 0 bases from J, leaving 12 bases between. Per the germline V gene, CDR1 is LGHNA and CDR2 is YNFKEQ. This CDR3 has 15 residues. The CDR3 coding sequence is TGTGCCAGCAGCCAGGCCATTGGGGCCTCCTACGAGCAGTACTTC. Amino acids: CASSQAIGASYEQYF.

The chain is built from TRBV12-5 and TRBJ1-6, with TRBD1 as a possible D gene (6 bases). Germline V gene sequence: CDR1 LGHNT, CDR2 FRNRAP. V shed 1 base and J shed 0 bases, with 19 bases lying between them. The CDR3 runs to 20 residues. The CDR3: CASGLDPTGFVSSYNSPLHF. The CDR3 DNA reads as TGTGCTAGTGGTTTGGACCCGACAGGCTTTGTTAGCTCCTATAATTCACCCCTCCACTTT.

The rearrangement uses TRBV5-1 and TRBJ2-1, with 7 nucleotides matching TRBD1. The CDR3 runs to 15 residues. The junction had 5 bases not matched to a gene; V was cut back by 0 bases and J by 5 bases. Looked up from germline, CDR1 is SGHRS and CDR2 is YFSETQ. CDR3 DNA: TGCGCCAGCAGCTTGGGTCCGGGACAGAACAATGAGCAGTTCTTC. Translated, it gives CASSLGPGQNNEQFF.

The gene calls are TRBV7-2 and TRBJ1-3; 12 bases map to TRBD1. Germline trimming cut 5 bases from V and 3 bases from J; bases unmatched to any gene: 11. In germline, CDR1 is SGHTA, CDR2 FQGNSA. The CDR3 totals 18 residues. The CDR3 DNA reads TGTGCCAGCAGCAAGTGGGACAGGGGGCAATCGAGTGGAAACACCATATATTTT. Translation: CASSKWDRGQSSGNTIYF.

The V gene is TRBV7-2, the J gene TRBJ2-2; D gene ambiguous. Trimming removed 1 base at V and 7 bases at J, with 7 bases between. CDR1 is SGHTA and CDR2 is FQGNSA in the germline V gene. The CDR3 contains 13 residues. The CDR3 nucleotides read TGTGCCAGCAGCTTAGAAACTCGCGGGGAGCTGTTTTTT. Translation: CASSLETRGELFF. The entire variable domain, with the rest obtained from reference TRBV7-2 and TRBJ2-2, is as follows: GAGVSQSPSNKVTEKGKDVELRCDPISGHTALYWYRQSLGQGLEFLIYFQGNSAPDKSGLPSDRFSAERTGGSVSTLTIQRTQQEDSAVYLCASSLETRGELFFGEGSRLTVL.

The chain recombines TRBV6-1 with TRBJ1-1; D is perhaps TRBD1 (5 bases). Germline V gene sequence: CDR1 MNHNS, CDR2 SASEGT. V was clipped by 2 bases and J by 5 bases, with 18 bases between them. The CDR3 loop spans 16 amino acids. The CDR3 DNA is TGTGCCAGCAGTGAACCTGGCAGGGTGGAGGGAACTGAAGCTTTCTTT. Translated, it gives CASSEPGRVEGTEAFF.

The chain employs TRBV6-2 or TRBV6-3 and TRBJ2-7; D ambiguous. V was cut by 8 bases and J by 3 bases, with 11 bases left in between. Germline V gives CDR1 MNHEY, CDR2 SVGEGT. The CDR3 is 12 amino acids. In DNA form, the CDR3 reads TGTGCCAGCGGTTCAAACTTCTACGAGCAGTACTTC. Amino acid sequence: CASGSNFYEQYF.

This rearrangement joins TRBV19 to TRBJ1-1; 7 bases are a match to TRBD1. This CDR3 comprises 14 residues. V dropped 6 bases and J dropped 1; count of bases not matched to a gene: 5. Germline CDR1 is LNHDA and CDR2 is SQIVND (reference sequence). CDR3 loop: CASSPGQPNTEAFF. CDR3 nucleotide sequence: TGTGCCAGTAGCCCGGGACAGCCGAACACTGAAGCTTTCTTT.

The J gene is TRBJ2-7, the V gene TRBV11-3; the D gene is possibly TRBD2 (6 bases). The CDR3 has 15 amino acids. V dropped 3 bases and J dropped 4 bases, with 16 bases sitting between them. CDR1 is SGHNT, CDR2 YENEEA, per germline. CDR3 sequence (DNA): TGTGCCAGCAGCTTGGGTCGGGAAGGAGGGTACGAGCAGTACTTC. Its translation: CASSLGREGGYEQYF. The full variable domain, with the rest looked up from reference TRBV11-3 and TRBJ2-7, is EAGVVQSPRYKIIEKKQPVAFWCNPISGHNTLYWYLQNLGQGPELLIRYENEEAVDDSQLPKDRFSAERLKGVDSTLKIQPAELGDSAVYLCASSLGREGGYEQYFGPGTRLTVT.

The chain uses TRBV7-3 and TRBJ1-2; weak D call: TRBD1 (6 bases). The germline V and J ends were trimmed by 2 bases and 4 bases, with 8 bases remaining between them. CDR1 and CDR2 from the germline V gene are SGHTA and FQGTGA. The CDR3 is 13 residues long. The CDR3 DNA reads TGTGCCAGCAGCTTAGGGGGCGGCTATGGCTACACCTTC. This sequence encodes CASSLGGGYGYTF.

This sequence joins TRBV2 and TRBJ1-2; D gene unclear. Per the germline V gene, CDR1 is SNHLY and CDR2 is FYNNEI. With 4 bases removed from V and 2 bases from J, the gap between germline ends came to 5 bases. CDR3 length: 12 residues. CDR3 amino acids: CASSAMNYGYTF. CDR3 nucleotide sequence: TGTGCCAGCAGTGCAATGAACTATGGCTACACCTTC.

The rearrangement joins TRBV7-6 to TRBJ2-3; 9 bases are shared with TRBD2. Germline V gives CDR1 SGHVS, CDR2 FNYEAQ. V lost 7 bases, J lost 5 bases, and 7 bases stayed unmatched. The CDR3 spans 14 residues. The CDR3 reads CASTRGGAVDTQYF. The CDR3 bases are TGTGCCAGCACCCGCGGGGGGGCTGTAGATACGCAGTATTTT.

This chain connects TRBV27 to TRBJ1-4, with D perhaps matching TRBD1 (6 bases). V was cut by 8 bases and J by 7 bases, with 17 bases left in between. This CDR3 is built from 14 residues. The germline V gene encodes CDR1 MNHEY and CDR2 SMNVEV (reference sequence). The CDR3 loop is CASSAGGHREKLFF. CDR3 DNA: TGTGCCAGCTCCGCGGGGGGGCACCGTGAAAAACTGTTTTTT. Drawing the rest from reference TRBV27 and TRBJ1-4, the complete variable domain is EAQVTQNPRYLITVTGKKLTVTCSQNMNHEYMSWYRQDPGLGLRQIYYSMNVEVTDKGDVPEGYKVSRKEKRNFPLILESPSPNQTSLYFCASSAGGHREKLFFGSGTQLSVL.

The V gene is TRBV18, the J gene TRBJ1-1; D may be TRBD1 (6 bases). V lost 6 bases to trimming and J lost 4 bases, with 9 bases between them. This CDR3 has 12 residues. Germline assignment: CDR1 KGHSH and CDR2 LQKENI. CDR3 loop: CASSLQGTEAFF. The CDR3 bases are TGTGCCAGCTCCCTACAGGGCACTGAAGCTTTCTTT.

V gene TRBV9 combines with J gene TRBJ1-5; 10 bases are a match to TRBD1. This CDR3 comprises 15 residues. V gave up 4 bases and J gave up 5 bases; unmatched junction bases: 6. CDR1 SGDLS and CDR2 YYNGEE come from the germline V gene. As DNA, the CDR3 is TGTGCCAGCAGCCCTCAGGGGACAGGGGATCAGCCCCAGCATTTT. This translates into CASSPQGTGDQPQHF.

This clone occurred once. The chain recombines TRBV2 with TRBJ1-4; perhaps TRBD1 as D (5 bases). V dropped 8 bases and J dropped 6 bases, with 13 bases sitting between them. CDR3 size: 13 residues. The germline V gene has CDR1 SNHLY and CDR2 FYNNEI. CDR3 nucleotides: TGTGCCAGCGAGCCAGGGAGGGATGAAAAACTGTTTTTT. It codes for CASEPGRDEKLFF.

V gene TRBV18 combines with J gene TRBJ2-1; TRBD2 aligns across 13 bases. Unmatched junction bases numbered 3, after V lost 1 base and J lost 3 bases. The CDR3 runs 17 residues. Germline V gene lookup returns CDR1 KGHSH and CDR2 LQKENI. CDR3 sequence reads: CASSPQTSGGFYNEQFF. DNA of the CDR3: TGTGCCAGCTCACCACAGACTAGCGGGGGGTTCTACAATGAGCAGTTCTTC. The entire variable domain, with the rest obtained from reference TRBV18 and TRBJ2-1, is as follows: NAGVMQNPRHLVRRRGQEARLRCSPMKGHSHVYWYRQLPEEGLKFMVYLQKENIIDESGMPKERFSAEFPKEGPSILRIQQVVRGDSAAYFCASSPQTSGGFYNEQFFGPGTRLTVL.

CDR3 nucleotides: TGCAGTGCTAGTAGAGGACAGGGTCCTAACTATGGCTACACCTTC. Translated, it gives CSASRGQGPNYGYTF. V and J are TRBV20-1 and TRBJ1-2; 8 nucleotides line up with TRBD1. V shed 3 bases, J shed 0 bases, and the junction held 6 bases outside the gene matches. The germline V gene encodes CDR1 DFQATT and CDR2 SNEGSKA (reference sequence). The length of the CDR3 is 15 residues.